This T cell receptor beta chain was identified in a study of technical replicates of blood from a handful of donors. Sequencing used immunoSEQ multiplex PCR; TCRdb keeps in-frame clones, though not all of them. Found here are almost 90,000 clones, around 93% of them singletons; the top ten hold 0.34%. Germline V lookup: CDR1 SGHRS, CDR2 YFSETQ. CDR3 size: 13 residues. J gave up 7 bases and V 2 bases, and 3 bases lay outside the gene matches. V usage is TRBV5-1 and J usage is TRBJ1-2, with 9 positions matching TRBD1. What was sequenced was T cells isolated from PBMCs. This clonotype originated in a human donor in good health. The CDR3 sequence: CASSLDRGVGYTF. In DNA, the CDR3 is TGCGCCAGCAGCTTAGACAGGGGGGTTGGCTACACCTTC. The variable domain in full, with the rest retrieved from reference TRBV5-1 and TRBJ1-2, is KAGVTQTPRYLIKTRGQQVTLSCSPISGHRSVSWYQQTPGQGLQFLFEYFSETQRNKGNFPGRFSGRQFSNSRSEMNVSTLELGDSALYLCASSLDRGVGYTFGSGTRLTVV.